Reported below is one T cell receptor (beta chain). The antigen is undetermined. A second PCR of 7 to 11 cycles used a sample-barcoded 5' primer and a J-beta primer mix. TCRdb analysed the 5' RACE reads with MiXCR anew, one entry per CDR3 protein. The sample has 600,000 to 1,000,000 distinct CDR3 sequences, roughly 50% seen once. This entry belongs to a study of blood T cells in healthy people across ages. Study-wide findings and caveats: Long-lived donors had more naive CD4+ cells and higher diversity than aged donors.

The CDR3 totals 14 residues. CDR1 is MNHNY, CDR2 SVGAGI, per germline (reference sequence). V shed 4 bases and J 5 bases; nucleotides not matched to a gene: 6. The J gene is TRBJ2-7, the V gene TRBV6-6, with 9 bases aligning to TRBD1. The sample taken for sequencing was blood. The source is a man aged 25 to 40 in good health. The CDR3 DNA sequence: TGTGCCAGCAGTTTGTCCCGGGACAGGGACGAGCAGTACTTC. Protein: CASSLSRDRDEQYF.